This T cell receptor beta chain was retrieved from a study of T-cell reconstitution after alpha-beta-depleted transplantation in children. CDR1 and CDR2 (germline): LNHDA, SQIVND (reference sequence). The CDR3 runs to 15 residues. Unmatched junction bases numbered 5, after V lost 4 bases and J lost 0 bases. Notes on this clonotype: The target antigen is unknown.

Unique molecular identifiers were built into the TCRbeta library. TCRdb re-called the PCR reads with MiXCR, one entry per CDR3 protein. Found here are almost 500,000 distinct CDR3 sequences, roughly a tenth of them singletons; the top ten hold 2% to 2.5%. Findings of the study overall: Several hundred expanded graft clones reportedly were the source of alpha-beta T cells about two months after transplant. Certain patients had high TCRbeta diversity at day 60, and it came from recipient T cells and thymic progenitors that survived. One year post-transplant, T-cell counts and diversity were largely derived from T cells produced anew.

The receptor's source is a child aged 2 to 15 with inherited bone marrow failure, due to receive a stem cell transplant. The specimen comprised PBMCs, sampled before TCRalphabeta/CD19-depleted stem cell transplant. This chain connects TRBV19 to TRBJ1-1, with TRBD1 identical over 7 bases. CDR3 amino acids: CASSNGRGLNTEAFF. The CDR3 nucleotides are TGTGCCAGTAGTAACGGGAGGGGGCTGAACACTGAAGCTTTCTTT.